These 15 T cell receptor beta chains came from one sample sequenced in a study of T cell clonality in common variable immunodeficiency (dated by TCRdb to the mid-2010s). The library was built by means of the immunoSEQ multiplex PCR assay. TCRdb holds this immuneACCESS table with in-frame rearrangements only. Some clones are missing; in checked studies, unresolved V genes explain under half, and the rest has no known cause. For this sample, 30,000 or so clones appear and none is a singleton. The ten biggest clones cover under 4.5% of the sample. Source material: peripheral blood mononuclear cells. These receptors were collected from a person aged 18-70 years in good health.

This clone was picked up many times. The CDR3 end lies 3 residues beyond the end of the read and is filled in from the germline J gene. The J gene is TRBJ2-1, the V gene TRBV7-9; D tentatively fits TRBD1 or TRBD2 (5 bases each). This CDR3 comprises 13 residues. Trimming removed 3 bases at V and 7 bases at J, with 10 bases between. The germline V gene encodes CDR1 SEHNR and CDR2 FQNEAQ (reference sequence). The DNA read from the CDR3 is TGTGCCAGCAGCTTCGAGGGGCAGAATGAG. Its protein product is CASSFEGQNE. The full CDR3 protein is CASSFEGQNEQFF.

This clone was picked up many times. One end of the junction is discordant with germline, which a read error may explain. Other nucleotide sequences in the sample specify the same CDR3. The CDR3 sequence: CASSEWGGSGANVLTF. The DNA read from the CDR3 is TGTGCCAGCAGTGAGTGGGGGGGGTCTGGGGCCAACGTC. This chain connects TRBV10-2 to TRBJ2-6, with TRBD2 matching 7 bases. Read data end 3 residues before the CDR3 end; the end is taken from the germline J gene. This CDR3 is 16 amino acids long. The germline V gene encodes CDR1 WSHSY and CDR2 SAAADI.

This clone was recorded at least ten times. The read finishes 3 residues shy of the CDR3 end, and the germline J gene is used to complete it. The rearrangement links TRBV18 to TRBJ1-1; possibly TRBD1 for D (6 bases). Germline CDR1 reads KGHSH; CDR2 reads LQKENI. This CDR3 has 18 residues. Trimming took 3 bases from V and 0 from J, leaving 20 bases between them. CDR3: CASSPLVLGHIMNTEAFF. The DNA read from the CDR3 is TGTGCCAGCTCACCGCTAGTTCTGGGACACATCATGAACACTGAA.

The sample holds many counts of this clone. The CDR3 extends 3 residues past the end of the read, so its final part is completed from the germline J gene. The gene calls are TRBV5-6 and TRBJ2-3; 8 nucleotides agree with TRBD1. From germline, CDR1 is SGHDT and CDR2 YYEEEE. The CDR3 length is 14 residues. CDR3 bases read: TGTGCCAGCAGCGCTGCAGGGGGCGTTGAGACG. Its translation is CASSAAGGVET. The whole CDR3 sequence is CASSAAGGVETQYF.

Comment on this clone: Read coverage stops 3 residues before the CDR3 terminus; the germline J gene supplies the remainder. Other DNA sequences within the sample encode an identical CDR3. The chain recombines TRBV7-2 with TRBJ1-1; D not resolved. The germline V gene encodes CDR1 SGHTA and CDR2 FQGNSA. The CDR3 extends over 14 amino acids. The CDR3 region is CASSFQHYQETAFF. The covered CDR3 bases are TGTGCCAGCAGCTTTCAACACTACCAAGAGACA.

This clone turned up a few times. From the germline J gene comes the end of the CDR3, since the read stops 3 residues before it. V gene TRBV30 combines with J gene TRBJ1-2; TRBD1 matches at 9 bases. Germline V gene lookup returns CDR1 GTSNPN and CDR2 SVGIG (reference sequence). The length of the CDR3 is 13 residues. V lost 1 base to trimming and J lost 5 bases; unmatched junction nucleotides: 2. The part of the CDR3 DNA that was read is TGTGCCTGGAGTGCGACAGGGGGTTATGGC. It codes for CAWSATGGYG. The whole CDR3 sequence is CAWSATGGYGYTF.

For this clone: The CDR3 extends 3 residues past the end of the read, so its final part is completed from the germline J gene. The chain carries TRBV7-9 and TRBJ1-2, with D maybe TRBD1 (5 bases). The CDR3 runs to 12 residues. Germline CDR1 is SEHNR and CDR2 is FQNEAQ (reference sequence). The sequenced CDR3 bases are TGTGCCAGCAGCCCGCGGGGCGAGACC. It specifies CASSPRGET. The full CDR3 protein reads CASSPRGETYTF.

This clone was observed at least ten times. The read terminates 3 residues before the CDR3 end, so the remaining end is supplied by the germline J gene. This chain joins TRBV2 and TRBJ2-1; the match to TRBD1 covers 8 bases. From germline, CDR1 is SNHLY and CDR2 FYNNEI. The V segment lost 5 bases and the J segment 7 bases; nucleotides outside the gene matches: 16. This CDR3 contains 17 residues. The covered CDR3 bases are TGTGCCAGCAGTTTGGGAATTGGACAGGGTGGGAAGAATGAG. It specifies CASSLGIGQGGKNE. In full, the CDR3 is CASSLGIGQGGKNEQFF.

This clone has ten or more counts. Read data end 3 residues before the CDR3 end; the end is taken from the germline J gene. V gene TRBV5-6 combines with J gene TRBJ1-2; no clear D. The CDR3 has 14 residues. Germline V CDR1 and CDR2: SGHDT, YYEEEE. The CDR3 here is CASSSRAGSASYTF. The part of the CDR3 DNA that was read is TGTGCCAGCAGCTCTCGGGCGGGGAGTGCGAGC.

The table lists this clone with many counts. The read gets to within 3 residues of the CDR3 end, and the germline J gene fills in the rest. The rearrangement links TRBV20-1 to TRBJ2-7; 7 bases line up with TRBD1. The germline gives CDR1 DFQATT, CDR2 SNEGSKA (reference sequence). J lost 0 bases, V lost 6 bases, and 8 bases had no gene match. The CDR3 length is 14 residues. The part of the CDR3 DNA that was read is TGCAGTGCAAATACCCGGGACAGCTCCTACGAG. Encoded protein: CSANTRDSSYE. The whole CDR3 reads CSANTRDSSYEQYF.

This clone was recorded at least ten times. The read comes to an end 3 residues before the CDR3 does, leaving the germline J gene to fill in the end. This chain joins TRBV4-1 and TRBJ1-5; TRBD1 is a possible D gene (5 bases). V was trimmed by 4 bases and J by 6 bases, leaving 19 bases between them. The CDR3 sequence is 16 residues long. The germline gives CDR1 MGHRA, CDR2 YSYEKL. CDR3 DNA, as far as it was read: TGCGCCAGCAGCCGCGGAGGGATCAGCGGGGGTCAGCCC. It codes for CASSRGGISGGQP. The CDR3 reads in full as CASSRGGISGGQPQHF.

This clone was detected ten times or more. The CDR3 is CASSLGGTVGYTF. The DNA read from the CDR3 is TGTGCCAGCAGCTTGGGGGGGACAGTCGGC. V and J are TRBV5-6 and TRBJ1-2; 7 bases map to TRBD1. Read data end 3 residues before the CDR3 end; the end is taken from the germline J gene. Germline CDR1 reads SGHDT; CDR2 reads YYEEEE. The CDR3 covers 13 residues.

This CDR3 reads CASSLNRDQPQYF. The CDR3 bases that were read are TGTGCCAGCAGCTTGAACAGGGATCAGCCG. The V call is TRBV5-5, the J call TRBJ2-3; D might be TRBD1 (6 bases). The read comes to an end 3 residues before the CDR3 does, leaving the germline J gene to fill in the end. Germline loops: CDR1 SGHKS, CDR2 YYEKEE (reference sequence). The CDR3 length is 13 residues.

This clone was seen more than once but under ten times. CDR3: CSARDPVGSGTEAFF. The DNA read from the CDR3 is TGCAGTGCTAGAGATCCGGTGGGATCGGGGACTGAA. V gene TRBV20-1 combines with J gene TRBJ1-1; D is unclear. The CDR3 end is not reached by the read, which stops 3 residues before it; the germline J gene fills it in. The CDR3 spans 15 residues. The ends were cut back, 0 bases at V and 5 bases at J, with 16 bases in the middle. Germline V gives CDR1 DFQATT, CDR2 SNEGSKA (reference sequence).

This clone was recorded many times. From the germline J gene comes the end of the CDR3, since the read stops 3 residues before it. The chain combines TRBV14 with TRBJ1-1; possible D gene TRBD1, 5 bases. The V gene lost 4 bases and the J gene lost 0 bases, with 15 bases spanning the gap. CDR1 is SGHDN, CDR2 FVKESK, per germline. There are 16 residues in the CDR3. The sequenced CDR3 bases are TGTGCCAGCAGCCTGTTGAGGGGCCAGGTGAACACTGAA. This translates into CASSLLRGQVNTE. From start to end, the CDR3 is CASSLLRGQVNTEAFF.